Following are 18 T cell receptor beta chains from one sample sequenced in a study of graft-versus-host responses after intestinal transplantation. These TCRs are of unknown antigen specificity. This table comes from immunoSEQ multiplex PCR, and its TCRdb copy is limited to in-frame clones, with some not included. Of approximately 75,000 clones in the sample, around 91% are singletons; the top ten hold less than 5%. The specimen comprised unstimulated CD8+ T cells sorted from spleen or lymph node cells, sampled before transplant. These receptors were collected from a human donor who was the organ donor for an intestinal transplant.

For this clone: Compared with germline, one end of the junction differs, possibly owing to a read error. DNA for the CDR3: TGTGCTAGCAGCTTAGGTCCAGGGACTGCCGGGGAGCTGTTTTTT. Its protein product is CASSLGPGTAGELFF. The chain is built from TRBV7-7 and TRBJ2-2, with a tentative D call TRBD2 (6 bases). Germline lookup yields CDR1 SSHAT and CDR2 FNYEAQ (reference sequence). This CDR3 has 15 amino acids. The full variable domain, in which reference TRBV7-7 and TRBJ2-2 provide the parts outside the CDR3, is GAGVSQSPRYKVTKRGQDVTLRCDPISSHATLYWYQQALGQGPEFLTYFNYEAQPDKSGLPSDRFSAERPEGSISTLTIQRTEQRDSAMYRCASSLGPGTAGELFFGEGSRLTVL.

The chain carries TRBV7-6 and TRBJ2-3; 8 bases fit TRBD1. CDR3 size: 16 residues. V shed 1 base, J shed 0 bases, and the junction held 3 bases outside the gene matches. The V gene's germline CDR1 is SGHVS and CDR2 FNYEAQ. The CDR3 loop reads CASSLGTGRSTDTQYF. Written as DNA, the CDR3 is TGTGCCAGCAGCTTAGGGACAGGGCGAAGCACAGATACGCAGTATTTT.

V and J are TRBV4-2 and TRBJ2-2; no clear D. The V gene lost 1 base and the J gene lost 6 bases, with 12 bases spanning the gap. The germline CDR1 and CDR2 sequences are LGHNA and YNFKEQ. CDR3 length: 15 amino acids. DNA of the CDR3: TGTGCCAGCAGCCAAGGTACAGCAAGTCCCGGGGAGCTGTTTTTT. This gives the protein CASSQGTASPGELFF.

The chain carries TRBV28 and TRBJ1-1; TRBD1 might be the D (6 bases). V was shortened by 2 bases and J by 2 bases, with 9 bases between the two germline ends. The CDR3 length is 14 residues. CDR1 and CDR2 from the germline V gene are MDHEN and SYDVKM. CDR3 DNA: TGTGCCAGCAGTTTAACCAGGGGCAACACTGAAGCTTTCTTT. It specifies CASSLTRGNTEAFF.

The chain combines TRBV18 with TRBJ1-1; TRBD1 agrees at 9 bases. Trimming took 4 bases from V and 1 from J; bases not matched to a gene: 7. CDR1 is KGHSH, CDR2 LQKENI, per germline. CDR3 length equals 16 residues. In nucleotides, the CDR3 is TGTGCCAGCTCACTGGAGACAGGGGGGACGAACACTGAAGCTTTCTTT. Protein: CASSLETGGTNTEAFF.

This rearrangement joins TRBV4-1 to TRBJ1-2, with 8 bases fitting TRBD1. The germline CDR1 and CDR2 sequences are MGHRA and YSYEKL. V dropped 4 bases and J dropped 2; count of bases not matched to a gene: 15. The CDR3 covers 18 residues. The CDR3 region has the DNA TGCGCCAGCAGCCCCTCACAAGGAGCAGGGGGCTCGAACTATGGCTACACCTTC. It encodes CASSPSQGAGGSNYGYTF.

The chain combines TRBV5-4 with TRBJ1-5; tentatively, D is TRBD1 (5 bases). The germline V and J ends were trimmed by 2 bases and 2 bases, with 14 bases remaining between them. In germline, CDR1 is SGHNT, CDR2 YYREEE (reference sequence). The CDR3 spans 16 residues. CDR3 nucleotide sequence: TGTGCCAGCAGCTTTGGAGGGGCCGAGGGCAATCAGCCCCAGCATTTT. It yields the protein CASSFGGAEGNQPQHF.

V gene TRBV28 combines with J gene TRBJ2-2; D might be TRBD1 (6 bases). Trimming left V 3 bases short and J 6 bases short, with 14 bases between. This CDR3 comprises 15 residues. Germline CDR1 reads MDHEN; CDR2 reads SYDVKM. The CDR3 sequence: CASSFLEQGSGELFF. The CDR3 DNA reads as TGTGCCAGCAGTTTCCTGGAACAGGGATCCGGGGAGCTGTTTTTT.

This clone is a singleton in its sample. The rearrangement links TRBV27 to TRBJ2-7; D may be TRBD1 or TRBD2 (5 bases each). This CDR3 region has 14 residues. CDR1 and CDR2 from the germline V gene are MNHEY and SMNVEV (reference sequence). Trimming shortened V by 4 bases and J by 2 bases, and 12 bases separated the two germline ends. CDR3 nucleotide sequence: TGTGCCAGCAGTTGGGAGATGGGGGCCTACGAGCAGTACGTC. Its protein product is CASSWEMGAYEQYV.

A remark on this clone: Other DNA sequences from this sample encode an identical CDR3 as well. The V and J genes are TRBV6-4 and TRBJ2-3; weak D call: TRBD2 (5 bases). V was shortened by 3 bases and J by 2 bases, with 6 bases between the two germline ends. This CDR3 is 13 amino acids long. CDR1 is MRHNA, CDR2 SNTAGT, per germline. CDR3 in amino acids: CASSERVTDTQYF. The CDR3 bases are TGTGCCAGCAGTGAGCGGGTCACAGATACGCAGTATTTT.

This clone was seen a single time. The genes are TRBV27 and TRBJ2-2; 7 nucleotides agree with TRBD1. The CDR3 extends over 18 amino acids. The junction had 12 bases not matched to a gene; V was cut back by 2 bases and J by 3 bases. Germline V gene data show CDR1 as MNHEY and CDR2 as SMNVEV (reference sequence). DNA for the CDR3: TGTGCCAGCAGTTTACCACGACAGGGTTCGATCTACACCGGGGAGCTGTTTTTT. It encodes CASSLPRQGSIYTGELFF.

This chain joins TRBV9 and TRBJ2-2, with a weak D call TRBD1 (5 bases). Germline CDR1 and CDR2: SGDLS and YYNGEE. V dropped 4 bases and J dropped 7 bases, with 14 bases sitting between them. The CDR3 totals 14 residues. Written as DNA, the CDR3 is TGTGCCAGCAGCCCCTCAGGGTTGGGCGGGGAGCTGTTTTTT. Its protein product is CASSPSGLGGELFF.

The CDR3 DNA follows: TGTGCCAGCAGTTTATTCACTAACACCGGGGAGCTGTTTTTT. It specifies CASSLFTNTGELFF. V and J are TRBV28 and TRBJ2-2; no firm D call. Trimming removed 1 base from V and 2 bases from J, with 5 bases in between. CDR3 length: 14 amino acids. CDR1 MDHEN and CDR2 SYDVKM come from the germline V gene.

The table lists this clone with a count of one. This CDR3 reads CASSKTGRTYEQYV. For the CDR3, the DNA is TGTGCCAGCAGTAAGACAGGGAGGACCTACGAGCAGTACGTC. This chain uses TRBV11-1 with TRBJ2-7; D is possibly TRBD1 (7 bases). The CDR3 loop spans 14 amino acids. CDR1 SGHAT and CDR2 FQDESV come from the germline V gene (reference sequence). V lost 6 bases, J lost 2 bases, and 14 bases lay in between.

J is TRBJ1-1 and V is TRBV28; D unclear. Trimming shortened V by 7 bases and J by 4 bases, and 19 bases separated the two germline ends. Germline CDR1 MDHEN, CDR2 SYDVKM. CDR3 length: 15 amino acids. The CDR3, as DNA: TGTGCCAGCAAACTTGGGTGGACCGGGGTCACTGAAGCTTTCTTT. Translation gives CASKLGWTGVTEAFF.

This sequence joins TRBV4-1 and TRBJ1-1; the D gene is possibly TRBD1 (5 bases). Trimming left V 3 bases short and J 5 bases short, with 13 bases between. Germline CDR1 reads MGHRA; CDR2 reads YSYEKL. The CDR3 is 14 residues long. The CDR3 DNA follows: TGCGCCAGCAGCCATGTTGGTGGGGCGACTGAAGCTTTCTTT. It yields the protein CASSHVGGATEAFF.

The chain combines TRBV6-5 with TRBJ2-7; D is possibly TRBD1 (6 bases). The CDR3 spans 14 residues. The V gene lost 5 bases and the J gene lost 3 bases, with 14 bases spanning the gap. The germline CDR1 and CDR2 sequences are MNHEY and SVGAGI. For the CDR3, the DNA is TGTGCCAGCAGTCTGGGCGCAGGGGACTACGAGCAGTACGTC. It codes for CASSLGAGDYEQYV.

The CDR3 here is CASSLSSGQWNTEAFF. DNA of the CDR3: TGTGCCAGCAGCTTGAGTTCAGGGCAATGGAACACTGAAGCTTTCTTT. The V and J genes are TRBV5-4 and TRBJ1-1, with D possibly TRBD1 on 5 matching bases. Trimming removed 1 base from V and 1 base from J, with 14 bases in between. This CDR3 spans 16 amino acids. The V gene's germline CDR1 is SGHNT and CDR2 YYREEE (reference sequence).